This T cell receptor beta chain is from a study of Tregs in tolerant kidney transplant recipients. This table comes from immunoSEQ multiplex PCR, and its TCRdb copy is limited to in-frame clones, with some not included. In the table there are just under 65,000 clones, nearly 98% of which are singletons. Study findings and constraints: Findings come from small patient numbers and require larger validation. Expanding Tregs on activated donor B cells appeared to best identify donor-specific TCRbeta clones. Nucleotide sequences could not be compared across some patients' samples due to primer changes.

A note on this clone: The target antigen is unknown.

Trimming took off 4 bases at V and 6 bases at J, with 18 bases between the two ends. The CDR3 runs 15 residues. Germline assignment: CDR1 LGHNA and CDR2 YSLEER. The material sequenced was Tregs from blood, taken before the transplant. The chain links TRBV4-3 to TRBJ1-2, with a tentative D call TRBD1 (5 bases). The source is a human donor who received a combined kidney and bone marrow transplant. DNA for the CDR3: TGCGCCAGCAGCCTCCAGATCGGCAGGGCAAATGGCTACACCTTC. Translation gives CASSLQIGRANGYTF.